This T cell receptor beta chain was identified in a study of blood T cell repertoires in COVID-19. Overall study context: There were acute and convalescent COVID-19 samples, and they came from the United States, Italy and Spain. Sources were T cells, B-cell-depleted T cells, or PBMCs; the material itself was cDNA or gDNA.

Note on this clone: The junction shows a germline mismatch at one end, possibly a read error.

Original analysis: Reference gene primer amplification gave estimated nucleated cell counts. Sequencing used immunoSEQ multiplex PCR; TCRdb keeps in-frame clones, though not all of them. V and J calls and clone size are copied from that table; D and trimming were computed from the DNA. The table records almost 30,000 clones, 68% of them present only once. The CDR3 consists of 14 residues. Germline CDR1 and CDR2: SEHNR and FQNEAQ (reference sequence). The genes are TRBV7-9 and TRBJ2-7; D call uncertain. The TCR comes from a human donor in a cohort sampled during active COVID-19. Sequencing used peripheral blood. The chain's CDR3 is CASSLAFDSHEQYF. CDR3 nucleotide sequence: TGTGCCAGCAGCTTAGCATTTGACTCCCACGAGCAGTACTTC.